This TCR beta chain was recorded in a study of blood T cell repertoires in COVID-19. Original methodology: Using reference gene primer amplification, nucleated cell counts were estimated. Using immunoSEQ multiplex PCR, the repertoire was profiled, and TCRdb retains in-frame clones only, with some absent. V and J calls and clone size follow that table, whereas D and trimming were derived from the DNA. The sample shows nearly 350,000 clones, 65% to 85% of them seen only once. Sequencing input: peripheral blood. This TCR was recovered from a man aged 30-40 years with active or convalescent COVID-19.

CDR3: CASSGGLVLSYEQYF. CDR3 DNA: TGTGCCAGCAGCGGGGGACTGGTCCTCTCCTACGAGCAGTACTTC. This chain joins TRBV2 and TRBJ2-7; a possible D gene is TRBD2 (6 bases). CDR1 and CDR2 (germline): SNHLY, FYNNEI. This CDR3 has 15 amino acids. V lost 6 bases to trimming and J lost 0 bases, with 15 bases between them.